This T cell receptor (beta chain) originates from a study of blood T cells in healthy people across ages. This clonotype was counted between two and nine times. The target antigen is unknown. The study, taken as a whole, reports: It was held that diversity estimates obtained from one million T cells represented underestimates. While age rose, TCR beta diversity per million T cells dropped in a roughly linear way.

The length of the CDR3 is 13 residues. Germline CDR1 reads SGHRS; CDR2 reads YFSETQ. Germline trimming cut 7 bases from V and 7 bases from J; bases unmatched to any gene: 10. A sample-barcoded 5' primer and a J-beta primer mix were used in a second PCR of about 6 to 11 cycles. TCRdb reprocessed the 5' RACE reads via MiXCR and lists one record per CDR3 protein. The sample has some 1,000,000 distinct CDR3 sequences, roughly a quarter seen once. These same records also appear under a second study, on T cells of mothers and their children. Turning to that study: Mother-child pairs who were related displayed a slightly higher overlap than unrelated pairs, a difference that was non-significant.

This sequence joins TRBV5-1 and TRBJ2-5; TRBD2 matches 7 bases. Input material: blood. The source is a girl aged 2 to 10 in good health. The CDR3 sequence: CASEIGEGRTQYF. CDR3 in DNA: TGCGCCAGCGAGATTGGGGAGGGACGGACCCAGTACTTC.